A single sample is the source of the 30 T cell receptor beta chains below, sequenced in a study of blood T cell repertoires in COVID-19. Clones were read by immunoSEQ multiplex PCR, and TCRdb kept only the in-frame ones, dropping some. The sample carries approximately 76,000 clones, over 65% recorded once. Sequenced sample: peripheral blood. The receptor source for this set is a woman aged 70 to 79 with acute or convalescent COVID-19.

The V gene is TRBV7-9, the J gene TRBJ2-6, with D possibly matching TRBD2 (7 bases). Deletions cut 4 bases from V and 4 bases from J, with 14 bases between. This CDR3 comprises 16 residues. Per germline, CDR1 SEHNR and CDR2 FQNEAQ (reference sequence). The CDR3 loop reads CASSSLGGPGANVLTF. CDR3 in DNA: TGTGCCAGCAGCTCGCTCGGGGGGCCCGGGGCCAACGTCCTGACTTTC.

The gene calls are TRBV6-5 and TRBJ2-7, with a possible D match to TRBD1 (6 bases). The CDR3 has 11 residues. Germline V gene lookup returns CDR1 MNHEY and CDR2 SVGAGI. V was pared by 8 bases and J by 3 bases, with 8 bases between. The CDR3 here is CASGRGYEQYF. The DNA of the CDR3 is TGTGCCAGCGGCAGGGGCTACGAGCAGTACTTC.

The chain links TRBV15 to TRBJ1-4; TRBD1 matches 9 bases. Germline CDR1 is LNHNV and CDR2 is YYDKDF (reference sequence). With 5 bases clipped from V and 7 bases from J, the junction kept 8 bases outside the gene matches. The CDR3 totals 15 residues. CDR3 in DNA: TGTGCCACCAGCGGATTACAGGGGGCGCGTGAAAAACTGTTTTTT. Its translation is CATSGLQGAREKLFF.

J is TRBJ2-5 and V is TRBV2; D perhaps matches TRBD2 (6 bases). This CDR3 spans 15 amino acids. Germline values: CDR1 SNHLY, CDR2 FYNNEI. V dropped 8 bases and J dropped 4 bases, with 20 bases sitting between them. The chain's CDR3 is CASSTRRGLGETQYF. CDR3 in DNA: TGTGCCAGCTCCACGCGGCGGGGACTTGGAGAGACCCAGTACTTC.

The rearrangement uses TRBV29-1 and TRBJ1-4, with TRBD1 matching over 10 bases. From germline, CDR1 is SQVTM and CDR2 ANQGSEA. J gave up 11 bases and V 5 bases, and 8 bases lay outside the gene matches. The CDR3 has 13 amino acids. The CDR3 protein is CSVIGTGEFKLFF. CDR3 sequence (DNA): TGCAGCGTTATCGGGACAGGGGAGTTCAAACTGTTTTTT.

The genes are TRBV7-2 and TRBJ1-5; 9 bases align to TRBD1. Germline V gene lookup returns CDR1 SGHTA and CDR2 FQGNSA. The J segment lost 8 bases and the V segment lost 5 bases, leaving 10 bases of the junction unmatched. This CDR3 has 15 amino acids. The CDR3 region has the DNA TGTGCCAGCAGCACGGGACAGGGTGGTAGCGAGCCCCAGCATTTT. Translating gives CASSTGQGGSEPQHF. Using reference TRBV7-2 and TRBJ1-5 for the parts outside the CDR3, the full variable domain is GAGVSQSPSNKVTEKGKDVELRCDPISGHTALYWYRQSLGQGLEFLIYFQGNSAPDKSGLPSDRFSAERTGGSVSTLTIQRTQQEDSAVYLCASSTGQGGSEPQHFGDGTRLSIL.

The rearrangement joins TRBV4-3 to TRBJ2-2, with no clear D. The CDR3 contains 15 residues. Germline CDR1 reads LGHNA; CDR2 reads YSLEER. V was shortened by 1 base and J by 0 bases, with 6 bases between the two germline ends. This CDR3 is CASSQGSTNTGELFF. The CDR3 nucleotides are TGCGCCAGCAGCCAAGGTAGTACGAACACCGGGGAGCTGTTTTTT.

The J gene is TRBJ2-1, the V gene TRBV5-1; D gene unclear. This CDR3 region has 12 residues. The V and J ends lost 3 bases and 7 bases respectively, with 8 bases between them. Germline V CDR1 and CDR2: SGHRS, YFSETQ. For the CDR3, the DNA is TGCGCCAGCAGCTCCTTCGGGAATGAGCAGTTCTTC. This translates into CASSSFGNEQFF.

The chain links TRBV7-8 to TRBJ2-1; 13 bases fit TRBD2. V gave up 0 bases and J gave up 8 bases; unmatched junction bases: 7. This CDR3 comprises 17 residues. The V gene's germline CDR1 is SGHVS and CDR2 FQNEAQ. The CDR3 DNA reads as TGTGCCAGCAGCTTAGCACGGACTAGCGGGGGTGCTGATGAGCAGTTCTTC. This gives the protein CASSLARTSGGADEQFF.

This clone was counted only a few times. The rearrangement links TRBV4-2 to TRBJ1-4, with D perhaps TRBD1 (6 bases). From germline, CDR1 is LGHNA and CDR2 YNFKEQ. CDR3 length equals 16 residues. The V and J ends lost 0 bases and 8 bases respectively, with 16 bases between them. The chain's CDR3 is CASSQDVGQRGEKLFF. CDR3 DNA: TGTGCCAGCAGCCAAGATGTAGGACAGAGAGGGGAAAAACTGTTTTTT.

This clone came up a few times. The chain links TRBV2 to TRBJ1-2; possibly TRBD1 for D (5 bases). Germline assignment: CDR1 SNHLY and CDR2 FYNNEI. This CDR3 has 12 residues. V was shortened by 3 bases and J by 8 bases, with 10 bases between the two germline ends. The CDR3 DNA reads as TGTGCCAGCAGTGAGGGGCCCGGGGGCTACACCTTC. Its translation is CASSEGPGGYTF.

The chain employs TRBV5-1 and TRBJ2-5, with D tentatively TRBD2 (5 bases). V was pared by 0 bases and J by 1 base, with 7 bases between. The CDR3 spans 14 residues. From germline, CDR1 is SGHRS and CDR2 YFSETQ. This CDR3 reads CASSLGSGQETQYF. In DNA, the CDR3 is TGCGCCAGCAGCTTGGGCAGCGGCCAAGAGACCCAGTACTTC.

This rearrangement joins TRBV12-3 or TRBV12-4 to TRBJ2-5, with TRBD1 matching over 11 bases. Germline trimming cut 4 bases from V and 5 bases from J; bases unmatched to any gene: 0. The CDR3 spans 13 residues. The CDR3 reads CASSWDRGETQYF. CDR3 sequence (DNA): TGTGCCAGCAGTTGGGACAGGGGGGAGACCCAGTACTTC.

The chain has TRBV7-2 and TRBJ1-1; 8 nucleotides agree with TRBD1. The germline V gene encodes CDR1 SGHTA and CDR2 FQGNSA. The ends lost 4 bases at V and 5 bases at J; junction bases unmatched: 6. The length of the CDR3 is 14 residues. The CDR3 DNA reads as TGTGCCAGCAGCTCATCGGACAGGGTGACTGAAGCTTTCTTT. Translation gives CASSSSDRVTEAFF.

This clone was observed a few times. Here the CDR3 reads CATSTSGGYNEQFF. Written as DNA, the CDR3 is TGTGCCACCTCAACTAGCGGGGGATACAATGAGCAGTTCTTC. The V gene is TRBV6-5, the J gene TRBJ2-1, with TRBD2 matching 11 bases. Unmatched junction bases numbered 6, after V lost 10 bases and J lost 4 bases. The CDR3 consists of 14 residues. Germline V gene sequence: CDR1 MNHEY, CDR2 SVGAGI.

This clone was counted only a few times. V is TRBV10-1 and J is TRBJ1-6; 7 bases are shared with TRBD1. V dropped 6 bases and J dropped 0; count of bases not matched to a gene: 11. CDR3 length: 18 residues. Germline CDR1 is WNHNN and CDR2 is SYGVQD (reference sequence). The CDR3 bases are TGCGCCAGCAGAGGGGACAGCCCGAAACACTCCTATAATTCACCCCTCCACTTT. It is translated as CASRGDSPKHSYNSPLHF.

This clone is categorized as medium-sized. The chain carries TRBV6-5 and TRBJ1-1; TRBD1 is a possible D gene (5 bases). Trimming shortened V by 7 bases and J by 7 bases, and 19 bases separated the two germline ends. This CDR3 is built from 14 residues. Germline V gives CDR1 MNHEY, CDR2 SVGAGI. CDR3 region: CASIIGGGIGEAFF. CDR3 DNA: TGTGCCAGCATAATCGGCGGGGGAATCGGTGAAGCTTTCTTT.

This clone was recorded a few times. V usage is TRBV10-2 and J usage is TRBJ1-1, with no clear D. The germline V gene has CDR1 WSHSY and CDR2 SAAADI. Trimming shortened V by 3 bases and J by 3 bases, and 11 bases separated the two germline ends. The CDR3 spans 14 residues. This chain's CDR3 is CASSEPTVDTEAFF. The DNA of the CDR3 is TGCGCCAGCAGTGAACCAACAGTGGACACTGAAGCTTTCTTT.

This clone showed up just once. The genes are TRBV5-1 and TRBJ2-5, with 8 bases fitting TRBD1. V shed 7 bases and J 2 bases; nucleotides not matched to a gene: 10. From germline, CDR1 is SGHRS and CDR2 YFSETQ. The CDR3 contains 15 residues. CDR3 sequence reads: CASGRGQAMQETQYF. The CDR3 DNA reads as TGCGCCAGCGGTCGGGGACAGGCCATGCAAGAGACCCAGTACTTC.

This clone was seen a handful of times. The chain is built from TRBV5-1 and TRBJ2-7; D may be TRBD1 (7 bases). Germline V lookup: CDR1 SGHRS, CDR2 YFSETQ. The CDR3 has 14 residues. V was clipped by 4 bases and J by 5 bases, with 16 bases between them. The CDR3 sequence: CASSPGTQGDEQYF. As DNA, the CDR3 is TGCGCCAGCAGCCCCGGGACTCAGGGGGACGAGCAGTACTTC.

This chain joins TRBV30 and TRBJ2-5, with D uncertain. Trimming removed 1 base from V and 5 bases from J, with 5 bases in between. The germline V gene encodes CDR1 GTSNPN and CDR2 SVGIG (reference sequence). The CDR3 totals 11 residues. CDR3 bases: TGTGCCTGGAGTGGCGTCGAGACCCAGTACTTC. The encoded protein is CAWSGVETQYF.

This chain uses TRBV5-6 with TRBJ2-1; TRBD2 aligns across 9 bases. There are 17 residues in the CDR3. The V gene end was trimmed by 4 bases and the J gene end by 3 bases; junction bases not matched to a gene: 11. The germline V gene has CDR1 SGHDT and CDR2 YYEEEE. The CDR3 region is CASSPVGGGVFYNEQFF. For the CDR3, the DNA is TGTGCCAGCAGCCCAGTCGGCGGGGGGGTGTTCTACAATGAGCAGTTCTTC. Drawing the rest from reference TRBV5-6 and TRBJ2-1, the complete variable domain is DAGVTQSPTHLIKTRGQQVTLRCSPKSGHDTVSWYQQALGQGPQFIFQYYEEEERQRGNFPDRFSGHQFPNYSSELNVNALLLGDSALYLCASSPVGGGVFYNEQFFGPGTRLTVL.

This chain joins TRBV4-2 and TRBJ1-2, with a tentative D call TRBD1 (5 bases). Trimming cost V 0 bases and J 10 bases, with 12 bases left between them. Germline-derived CDR1 and CDR2 are LGHNA and YNFKEQ. The CDR3 totals 13 residues. The CDR3 loop reads CASSQDMGGFYTF. The CDR3 DNA reads as TGTGCCAGCAGCCAAGATATGGGGGGTTTCTACACCTTC.

This clone was counted a few times. The V call is TRBV7-2, the J call TRBJ2-1; D uncertain. CDR3 length: 14 amino acids. Germline V gene sequence: CDR1 SGHTA, CDR2 FQGNSA. V was trimmed by 2 bases and J by 10 bases, leaving 15 bases between them. CDR3 in amino acids: CASSLRWAGTEQFF. CDR3 DNA: TGTGCCAGCAGCTTAAGGTGGGCAGGAACGGAGCAGTTCTTC.

The chain is built from TRBV5-1 and TRBJ2-3, with a weak D call TRBD1 (6 bases). CDR1 SGHRS and CDR2 YFSETQ come from the germline V gene. The V end was cut by 0 bases, the J end by 2 bases, with 16 bases between. This CDR3 comprises 17 residues. The CDR3 region is CASSLGGAGAITDTQYF. In DNA form, the CDR3 reads TGCGCCAGCAGCTTGGGAGGGGCAGGGGCAATCACAGATACGCAGTATTTT.

V usage is TRBV27 and J usage is TRBJ1-2; D is unresolved. The CDR3 spans 14 residues. Trimming shortened V by 5 bases and J by 4 bases, and 14 bases separated the two germline ends. CDR1 and CDR2 from the germline V gene are MNHEY and SMNVEV (reference sequence). CDR3 coding DNA: TGTGCCAGCAGTACCCACCCGCGTCTCTATGGCTACACCTTC. Protein: CASSTHPRLYGYTF.

The chain recombines TRBV19 with TRBJ1-6; 7 bases fit TRBD1. Germline V CDR1 and CDR2: LNHDA, SQIVND (reference sequence). The V segment lost 6 bases and the J segment 7 bases; nucleotides outside the gene matches: 9. CDR3 length: 15 residues. The chain's CDR3 is CASRIDRAENSPLHF. In DNA, the CDR3 is TGTGCCAGTAGGATCGACAGGGCTGAGAATTCACCCCTCCACTTT.

The CDR3, as DNA: TGCAGCGCCAAAGGAGGGGTAGGCGCGAATGAAAAACTGTTTTTT. Encoded protein: CSAKGGVGANEKLFF. This chain uses TRBV29-1 with TRBJ1-4; TRBD1 might be the D (5 bases). The CDR3 length is 15 residues. Trimming stripped 7 bases from V and 5 bases from J, with 20 bases between. Germline-derived CDR1 and CDR2 are SQVTM and ANQGSEA.

The chain couples TRBV19 to TRBJ1-5; no reliable D call. Deletions cut 5 bases from V and 3 bases from J, with 5 bases between. The germline V gene has CDR1 LNHDA and CDR2 SQIVND (reference sequence). CDR3 length: 12 residues. CDR3 in amino acids: CASSRYNQPQHF. The DNA of the CDR3 is TGTGCCAGTAGTCGGTACAATCAGCCCCAGCATTTT.

The genes are TRBV7-9 and TRBJ1-4; D unclear. The CDR3 consists of 16 residues. The germline V and J ends were trimmed by 1 base and 2 bases, with 11 bases remaining between them. In germline, CDR1 is SEHNR, CDR2 FQNEAQ (reference sequence). This CDR3 is CASSLGLLQTNEKLFF. CDR3 sequence (DNA): TGTGCCAGCAGCTTAGGGTTATTACAGACTAATGAAAAACTGTTTTTT.